This T cell receptor (beta chain) emerged from a study of T cell repertoires in cytomegalovirus infection. As for the study in general: The authors used CMV epitopes that were HLA-C-restricted (recently identified) and HLA-B-restricted (well studied). An indication of both CMV infection and matching HLA type came from public TCR beta signatures.

Study-level results: Cumulative frequency (of public TCR beta family members) identified carriers of CMV plus the relevant HLA.

With respect to this clonotype: Antigen: not known.

TCRdb recomputed calls from the reads with MiXCR, one row per CDR3 protein. Of about 770,000 distinct CDR3 sequences listed, under 35% are singletons. The clonotype was recovered from a human donor in good health (CMV status not recorded). Some clones in this sample may be carry-over from other donors' samples. This material consisted of cultured CD8+ T cells from PBMCs, taken from culture after CMV antigen stimulation.

CDR3 residues: CASSGQDGPYGYTF. The CDR3 nucleotides are TGTGCCAGCAGCGGGCAGGACGGTCCCTATGGCTACACCTTC. The genes are TRBV7-9 and TRBJ1-2; the D is unclear. Germline-derived CDR1 and CDR2 are SEHNR and FQNEAQ (reference sequence). This CDR3 has 14 amino acids. With 5 bases removed from V and 4 bases from J, the gap between germline ends came to 14 bases.